The clone carrying this TCR beta chain was seen ten or more times. This sample is drawn from a study of regulatory T cells in long-lasting Graves disease. Sample time point: newly diagnosed GD, antithyroid drugs for less than 3 months. The TCR library was made from RNA that had been extracted from PBMCs in TRIzol. The CDR3 loop spans 12 amino acids. Trimming pared 3 bases from V and 10 bases from J, leaving 11 bases between. Germline V lookup: CDR1 SGHNT, CDR2 YYREEE (reference sequence). TCR beta libraries were built with iRepertoire HTBI primers and Arm-PCR of CDR3 regions. TCRdb processed the multiplex PCR reads anew with MiXCR; each CDR3 protein has one entry. The sample includes about 500,000 distinct CDR3 sequences, around 15% of them seen just once. This sample also belongs to another study, concerning T cells in Graves' hyperthyroidism and ophthalmopathy. That report notes: TCR CDR3 underwent first-round RT-PCR with the HTBI primer set.

This material consisted of peripheral blood mononuclear cells (PBMCs), taken at new diagnosis, from a patient treated with antithyroid drugs. The rearrangement uses TRBV5-4 and TRBJ2-1; D unresolved. The source is a man aged 40-50 years with Graves disease. The DNA for the CDR3 is TGTGCCAGCAGCTCCCAAGGTCGAGAGCAGTTCTTC. Translated, it gives CASSSQGREQFF.